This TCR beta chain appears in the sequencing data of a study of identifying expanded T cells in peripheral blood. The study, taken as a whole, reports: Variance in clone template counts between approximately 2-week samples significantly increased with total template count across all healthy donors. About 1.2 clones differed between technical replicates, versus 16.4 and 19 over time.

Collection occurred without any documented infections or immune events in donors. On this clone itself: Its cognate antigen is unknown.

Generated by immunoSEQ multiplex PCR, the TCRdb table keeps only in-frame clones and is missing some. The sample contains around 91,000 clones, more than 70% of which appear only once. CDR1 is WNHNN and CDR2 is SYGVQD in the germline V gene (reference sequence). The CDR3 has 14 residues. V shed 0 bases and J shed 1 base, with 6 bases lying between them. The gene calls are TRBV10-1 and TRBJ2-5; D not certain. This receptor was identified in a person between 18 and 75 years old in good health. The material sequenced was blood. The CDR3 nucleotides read TGCGCCAGCAGTGAGTCCGGCTCCCAAGAGACCCAGTACTTC. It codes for CASSESGSQETQYF.